This record concerns one TCR beta chain sequence. Authors' processing steps: Amplifying reference gene primers gave estimates of nucleated cell counts. Measured with immunoSEQ multiplex PCR; TCRdb has only the in-frame clones, and not every one. That table is the source of V, J and clone size, and D and trimming were worked out from the DNA. The sample holds about 250,000 clones, 83% seen once. This entry belongs to a study of blood T cell repertoires in COVID-19. The overall study: Material from acute and convalescent COVID-19 was sourced from the United States, Italy and Spain. Nucleic acid was either cDNA or gDNA, and it came from T cells, B-cell-depleted T cells, or PBMCs.

Per germline, CDR1 MNHEY and CDR2 SVGEGT. The CDR3 consists of 14 residues. V was trimmed by 6 bases and J by 6 bases, leaving 18 bases between them. Study members were between roughly 18 and 89 years old and lived in about two dozen US regions. The chain links TRBV6-2 or TRBV6-3 to TRBJ2-7, with D hard to call. The sequenced sample was PBMCs or T cells enriched from blood (not recorded which). This TCR was sampled from a middle-aged woman who had been exposed to COVID-19. The CDR3: CASSVTPETGEQYF. The CDR3 DNA follows: TGTGCCAGCAGCGTTACACCAGAAACGGGCGAGCAGTACTTC.